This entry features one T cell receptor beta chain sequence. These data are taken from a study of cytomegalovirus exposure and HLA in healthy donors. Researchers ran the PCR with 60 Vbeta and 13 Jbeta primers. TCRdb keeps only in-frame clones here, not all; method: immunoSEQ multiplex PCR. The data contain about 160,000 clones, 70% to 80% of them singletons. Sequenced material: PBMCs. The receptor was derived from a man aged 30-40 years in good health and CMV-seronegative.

The CDR3 spells CASSYSRRDIQYF. The CDR3 nucleotides are TGTGCCAGCAGTTACTCGAGGCGGGACATTCAGTACTTC. The chain is built from TRBV6-5 and TRBJ2-4; a weak D match, TRBD2 (5 bases). Trimming left V 0 bases short and J 8 bases short, with 8 bases between. The CDR3 loop spans 13 amino acids. Germline-derived CDR1 and CDR2 are MNHEY and SVGAGI.